What follows are 8 T cell receptor beta chains derived from one specimen sequenced in a study of ipilimumab plus nivolumab after autologous stem cell transplantation. Sequenced by immunoSEQ multiplex PCR; TCRdb stores in-frame clones only, minus some. The sample yields approximately 84,000 clones, 83% seen once. The source material was PBMCs, sampled in a trial of ipilimumab plus nivolumab as post-transplant consolidation. These receptors were collected from a male donor with diffuse large B-cell lymphoma.

There are a few counts of this clone. This chain uses TRBV4-2 with TRBJ2-3; TRBD2 matches 9 bases. With V trimmed by 0 bases and J by 0 bases, 7 bases remained unmatched. CDR1 is LGHNA, CDR2 YNFKEQ, per germline. This CDR3 contains 18 residues. The CDR3 region has the DNA TGTGCCAGCAGCCAAGATGGGGGTGGACTAGCGAGCACAGATACGCAGTATTTT. The encoded protein is CASSQDGGGLASTDTQYF.

The chain couples TRBV7-8 to TRBJ2-2; D gene unclear. The CDR3 extends over 14 amino acids. The V and J ends lost 5 bases and 5 bases respectively, with 12 bases between them. Germline V lookup: CDR1 SGHVS, CDR2 FQNEAQ. The CDR3 region is CASSTQHPTGELFF. The CDR3 DNA sequence: TGTGCCAGCAGCACTCAACACCCTACCGGGGAGCTGTTTTTT.

The J gene is TRBJ2-1, the V gene TRBV27; no firm D call. Trimming removed 5 bases at V and 9 bases at J, with 14 bases between. In germline, CDR1 is MNHEY, CDR2 SMNVEV (reference sequence). This CDR3 is built from 13 residues. CDR3: CASSPRTQFEQFF. In DNA, the CDR3 is TGTGCCAGCAGTCCCCGGACCCAATTTGAGCAGTTCTTC.

The sample holds many counts of this clone. V is TRBV2 and J is TRBJ1-4, with 10 bases lining up with TRBD1. There are 16 residues in the CDR3. CDR1 SNHLY and CDR2 FYNNEI come from the germline V gene. J was trimmed by 4 bases and V by 5 bases; bases with no gene match: 7. CDR3 sequence reads: CASSPGTGAGNEKLFF. CDR3 DNA: TGTGCCAGCAGTCCCGGGACAGGGGCCGGTAATGAAAAACTGTTTTTT.

V and J are TRBV10-2 and TRBJ2-1; perhaps TRBD1 as D (6 bases). The germline gives CDR1 WSHSY, CDR2 SAAADI. The V end lost 7 bases, the J end lost 7 bases, and 23 bases lay between the germline ends. The CDR3 runs to 16 residues. CDR3 residues: CASIRSPGTSANEQFF. In DNA form, the CDR3 reads TGCGCCAGCATTCGATCTCCCGGGACATCGGCAAATGAGCAGTTCTTC.

The CDR3 coding sequence is TGTGCCAGTAGTACCTCGGGACAGGGAAGCACCCTCCACTTT. It encodes CASSTSGQGSTLHF. This sequence joins TRBV19 and TRBJ1-6; 9 bases fit TRBD1. Germline CDR1 LNHDA, CDR2 SQIVND (reference sequence). V lost 4 bases, J lost 14 bases, and 9 bases stayed unmatched. The CDR3 sequence is 14 residues long.

The V call is TRBV11-2, the J call TRBJ2-2, with 9 bases lining up with TRBD2. CDR1 and CDR2 (germline): SGHAT, FQNNGV. The junction had 8 bases not matched to a gene; V was cut back by 0 bases and J by 3 bases. CDR3 length equals 18 residues. DNA of the CDR3: TGTGCCAGCAGCTTAGATCTGGCGGGGGGGCCGCACACCGGGGAGCTGTTTTTT. Protein product: CASSLDLAGGPHTGELFF.

This chain uses TRBV7-8 with TRBJ2-1, with D unclear. CDR1 and CDR2 (germline): SGHVS, FQNEAQ. V lost 5 bases to trimming and J lost 7 bases, with 15 bases between them. The CDR3 loop spans 14 amino acids. The CDR3 region is CASSPLHNYNEQFF. CDR3 nucleotide sequence: TGTGCCAGCAGCCCGCTACACAATTATAATGAGCAGTTCTTC.